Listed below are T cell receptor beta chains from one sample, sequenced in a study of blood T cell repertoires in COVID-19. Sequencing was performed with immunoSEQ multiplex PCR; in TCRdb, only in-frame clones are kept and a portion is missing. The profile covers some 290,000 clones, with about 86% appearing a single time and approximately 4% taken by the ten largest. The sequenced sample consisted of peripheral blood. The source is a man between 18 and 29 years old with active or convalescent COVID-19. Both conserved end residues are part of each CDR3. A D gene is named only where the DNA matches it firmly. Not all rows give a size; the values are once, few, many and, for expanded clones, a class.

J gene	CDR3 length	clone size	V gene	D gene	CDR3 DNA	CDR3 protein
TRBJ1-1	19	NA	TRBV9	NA	TGTGCCAGCAGCGTAGGGGACAAGTCTTCCCGCCCGGTGAACACTGAAGCTTTCTTT	CASSVGDKSSRPVNTEAFF
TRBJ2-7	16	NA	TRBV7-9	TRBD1	TGTGCCAGCAGCTCCGGGACAGGGGGTTCAGCTAGCGAGCAGTACTTC	CASSSGTGGSASEQYF
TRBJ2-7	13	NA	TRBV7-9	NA	TGTGCCAGCAGCTTAATTGGTCAGTACGAGCAGTACTTC	CASSLIGQYEQYF
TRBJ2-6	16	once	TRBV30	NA	TGTGCCTGGAGTGTCTGGCGGGGCTCTGGGGCCAACGTCCTGACTTTC	CAWSVWRGSGANVLTF
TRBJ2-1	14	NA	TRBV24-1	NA	TGTGCCACCAGTGATTTCGTGGGAGACAATGAGCAGTTCTTC	CATSDFVGDNEQFF
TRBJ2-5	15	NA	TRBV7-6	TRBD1	TGTGCCAGCAGCTACAGGACAGGGGGCTTGGAGACCCAGTACTTC	CASSYRTGGLETQYF
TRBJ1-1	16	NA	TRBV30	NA	TGTGCCTGGAGTACTTCAAAATCGGACAGGAACACTGAAGCTTTCTTT	CAWSTSKSDRNTEAFF
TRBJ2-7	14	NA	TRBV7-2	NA	TGTGCCAGCAGCTTAAACACAGGGCCCTACGAGCAGTACTTC	CASSLNTGPYEQYF
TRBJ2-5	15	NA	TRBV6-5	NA	TGTGCCAGCAGTTACGAGCCCTACCCTCAAGAGACCCAGTACTTC	CASSYEPYPQETQYF
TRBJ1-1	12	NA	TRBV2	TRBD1	TGTGCCAGGGGGACAGGGAACACTGAAGCTTTCTTT	CARGTGNTEAFF
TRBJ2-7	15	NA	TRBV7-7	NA	TGTGCTAGCAGCTTAGAGGCGGGACCTTCCTACGAGCAGTACTTC	CASSLEAGPSYEQYF
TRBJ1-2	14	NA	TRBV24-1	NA	TGTGCCACCAGTGCGCGGGGCGGTATTGGTGGCTACACCTTC	CATSARGGIGGYTF
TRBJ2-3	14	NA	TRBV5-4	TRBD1	TGTGCCAGCAGCCCCAGGGGGAGCACAGATACGCAGTATTTT	CASSPRGSTDTQYF
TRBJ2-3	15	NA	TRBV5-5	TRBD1	TGTGCCAGCAGCTTGTCAACAGGACAGGAAGATACGCAGTATTTT	CASSLSTGQEDTQYF
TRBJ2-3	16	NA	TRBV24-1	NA	TGTGCCACCAGTGATTTGCATCAGACTAGCACAGATACGCAGTATTTT	CATSDLHQTSTDTQYF
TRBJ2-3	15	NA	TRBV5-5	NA	TGTGCCAGCAGCTTGGTCGGGGGACGCACAGATACGCAGTATTTT	CASSLVGGRTDTQYF
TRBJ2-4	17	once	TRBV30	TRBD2	TGTGCCTGGAGTGGATCGCGACTAGCGGTATTCAAAAACATTCAGTACTTC	CAWSGSRLAVFKNIQYF
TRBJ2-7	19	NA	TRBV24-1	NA	TGTGCCACCAGTGATTCTTGGCGTCAGGCGGCGGGATCAGGCTACGAGCAGTACTTC	CATSDSWRQAAGSGYEQYF
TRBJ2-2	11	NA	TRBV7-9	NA	TGTGCCCCGGAGTACACCGGGGAGCTGTTTTTT	CAPEYTGELFF
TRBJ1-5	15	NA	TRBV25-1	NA	TGTGCCAGCAGTGACGGGGGGGCAAGCAATCAGCCCCAGCATTTT	CASSDGGASNQPQHF
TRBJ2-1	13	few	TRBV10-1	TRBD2	TGCGCCAGCAGTGCGGGACTAGGCAATGAGCAGTTCTTC	CASSAGLGNEQFF
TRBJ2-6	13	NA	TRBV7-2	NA	TGTGCCAGCGGGAGCTTTGGGGCCAACGTCCTGACTTTC	CASGSFGANVLTF
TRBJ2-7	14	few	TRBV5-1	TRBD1	TGCGCCAGCAGCCCCGGGACAGGGTCCCCCGAGCAGTACTTC	CASSPGTGSPEQYF
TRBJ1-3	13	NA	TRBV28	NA	TGTGCCAGCTGGACTTATGCTGGAAACACCATATATTTT	CASWTYAGNTIYF
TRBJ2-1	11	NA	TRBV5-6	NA	TGTGCCAGCAGGGCATACAATGAGCAGTTCTTC	CASRAYNEQFF
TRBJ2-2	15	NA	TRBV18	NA	TGTGCCAGCTCACCCGAGGAAAGTCGAGCCGGGGAGCTGTTTTTT	CASSPEESRAGELFF
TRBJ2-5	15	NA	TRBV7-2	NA	TGTGCCAGCAGCTTATCGGCAGGGGCAGTAGAGACCCAGTACTTC	CASSLSAGAVETQYF
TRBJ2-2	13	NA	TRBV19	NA	TGTGCCAGTAGGTCAGATAACACCGGGGAGCTGTTTTTT	CASRSDNTGELFF
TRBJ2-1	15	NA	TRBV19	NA	TGTGCCAGTAGTATTTCACACTTAGCAGAGGGTGAGCAGTTCTTC	CASSISHLAEGEQFF
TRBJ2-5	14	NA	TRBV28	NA	TGTGCCAGCATACCGGGACCAACAGGGGAGACCCAGTACTTC	CASIPGPTGETQYF
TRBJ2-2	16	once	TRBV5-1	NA	TGCGCCAGCAGCTTGGGACACATCGCGAACACCGGGGAGCTGTTTTTT	CASSLGHIANTGELFF
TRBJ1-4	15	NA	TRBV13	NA	TGTGCCAGCAGATCAACTACAGGGACCAATGAAAAACTGTTTTTT	CASRSTTGTNEKLFF